Below are 10 T cell receptor beta chains sequenced from a single sample in a study of read filtering for tumor transcriptome and immune sequencing. The library was built from 400 ng RNA with molecular barcoded adaptors for alpha/delta and beta/gamma chains. TCRdb re-analysed the reads in MiXCR, keeping a single row per CDR3 protein. The sample shows 85,000 to 100,000 distinct CDR3 sequences, 20% to 25% of them seen only once. Sequencing used a population of CD138-negative cells sorted from bone marrow. The receptors shown here come from a donor older than 35 with multiple myeloma.

A note on this clonotype: Since a much larger clone is just one base distant, this may be a read error. The chain employs TRBV2 and TRBJ1-1; TRBD1 is a possible D gene (5 bases). Germline V lookup: CDR1 SNHLY, CDR2 FYNNEI. The CDR3 has 18 amino acids. Trimming left V 4 bases short and J 1 base short, with 22 bases between. The CDR3 protein is CASSGGRGGRRTNTEAFF. CDR3 nucleotide sequence: TGTGCCAGCAGTGGGGGAAGGGGAGGAAGGAGGACGAACACTGAAGCTTTCTTT. Full variable domain (outside the CDR3, taken from reference TRBV2 and TRBJ1-1): EPEVTQTPSHQVTQMGQEVILRCVPISNHLYFYWYRQILGQKVEFLVSFYNNEISEKSEIFDDQFSVERPDGSNFTLKIRSTKLEDSAMYFCASSGGRGGRRTNTEAFFGQGTRLTVV.

Comments on this clonotype: This likely traces to a read error, being one base from a far larger clone. V is TRBV7-9 and J is TRBJ2-2; no reliable D call. Germline V gene sequence: CDR1 SEHNR, CDR2 FQNEAQ (reference sequence). This CDR3 region has 12 residues. The CDR3 sequence: CTSSPDTGELFF. CDR3 coding DNA: TGTACCAGCAGCCCCGACACCGGGGAGCTGTTTTTT.

This clonotype came up many times. This sequence joins TRBV18 and TRBJ2-7, with D tentatively TRBD1 (6 bases). V lost 1 base and J 7 bases, leaving 23 bases between the germline ends. CDR1 is KGHSH, CDR2 LQKENI, per germline. This CDR3 contains 17 residues. Here the CDR3 reads CASSPLSGAGSDREQYF. The DNA of the CDR3 is TGTGCCAGCTCACCACTTAGTGGGGCAGGCTCCGACAGGGAGCAGTACTTC.

In regard to this clonotype: A much larger clone sits a single nucleotide away, making a read error possible. This sequence joins TRBV12-3 or TRBV12-4 and TRBJ1-5; D not certain. V lost 11 bases, J lost 5 bases, and 25 bases lay in between. This CDR3 contains 16 residues. CDR3 sequence reads: CAGTRGSGSLDQPQHF. The CDR3 nucleotides are TGTGCCGGCACAAGAGGTTCGGGGTCCCTCGATCAGCCCCAGCATTTT.

This chain uses TRBV7-3 with TRBJ2-5; unclear D gene. This CDR3 has 15 residues. Germline V gene sequence: CDR1 SGHTA, CDR2 FQGTGA. The ends were cut back, 3 bases at V and 1 base at J, with 12 bases in the middle. The CDR3 DNA reads TGTGCCAGCAGCTTGATCCCGGACGCCCAAGAGACCCAGTACTTC. Translation: CASSLIPDAQETQYF.

This clonotype was counted only a few times. The rearrangement links TRBV7-9 to TRBJ2-3, with a weak D call TRBD2 (6 bases). The CDR3 totals 16 residues. Germline CDR1 reads SEHNR; CDR2 reads FQNEAQ (reference sequence). V lost 3 bases and J 3 bases, leaving 16 bases between the germline ends. The CDR3 spells CASSFLPAGLTDTQYF. For the CDR3, the DNA is TGTGCCAGCAGCTTCTTGCCCGCGGGGCTGACAGATACGCAGTATTTT.

This clonotype was counted ten times or more. The chain couples TRBV29-1 to TRBJ1-4; 12 bases fit TRBD1. The CDR3 length is 15 residues. CDR1 and CDR2 from the germline V gene are SQVTM and ANQGSEA. V was clipped by 2 bases and J by 8 bases; unmatched bases: 6. As DNA, the CDR3 is TGCAGCGTTGAAAGCCGGGGACAGGGGGCCGAAAAACTGTTTTTT. It is translated as CSVESRGQGAEKLFF.

V and J are TRBV3-1 and TRBJ2-5; D gene uncertain. The CDR3 runs to 16 residues. V lost 1 base, J lost 1 base, and 13 bases lay in between. From germline, CDR1 is LGHDT and CDR2 YNNKEL (reference sequence). Written as DNA, the CDR3 is TGTGCCAGCAGCCAAGGAAGCGCCGACTTCCAAGAGACCCAGTACTTC. Protein sequence: CASSQGSADFQETQYF.

Many counts were recorded for this clonotype. V gene TRBV30 combines with J gene TRBJ2-3; 9 bases fit TRBD2. With 0 bases clipped from V and 6 bases from J, the junction kept 7 bases outside the gene matches. The CDR3 loop spans 15 amino acids. The germline V gene encodes CDR1 GTSNPN and CDR2 SVGIG (reference sequence). CDR3 protein: CAWSVGGGVVDTQYF. The CDR3 DNA reads as TGTGCCTGGAGTGTTGGCGGGGGGGTCGTGGATACGCAGTATTTT.

CDR3 in DNA: TGTGCCAGCAGCCTCTTAGGGAATGGACATGGCTACACCTTC. Translating it yields CASSLLGNGHGYTF. The gene calls are TRBV3-1 and TRBJ1-2; no reliable D call. CDR1 is LGHDT and CDR2 is YNNKEL in the germline V gene (reference sequence). The CDR3 length is 14 residues. Trimming removed 4 bases at V and 6 bases at J, with 15 bases between. Combining the CDR3 with reference TRBV3-1 and TRBJ1-2 gives the whole variable domain DTAVSQTPKYLVTQMGNDKSIKCEQNLGHDTMYWYKQDSKKFLKIMFSYNNKELIINETVPNRFSPKSPDKAHLNLHINSLELGDSAVYFCASSLLGNGHGYTFGSGTRLTVV.